A selection of T cell receptor beta chains follows, all from one sample in a study of memory CD8 T cells in hepatitis C reinfection. Profiled with immunoSEQ multiplex PCR; TCRdb holds only in-frame clones, not every one. Of over 45,000 clones listed, roughly 89% are singletons. The sequencing sample was made of naive CD8+ T cells sorted from blood. All receptors derive from a man younger than 30 with hepatitis C virus infection. CDR3s include the opening cysteine and the closing phenylalanine or tryptophan. A D gene is named only where the DNA matches it firmly. Clone sizes are given selectively: once, few, many, or a class where the clone is expanded.

>TRBV19|.|TRBJ2-1|.
CASSIVEGLNEQFF
TGTGCCAGTAGTATAGTTGAGGGACTCAATGAGCAGTTCTTC
>TRBV2|.|TRBJ2-7|.
CASSDPGQSPYEQYF
TGTGCCAGCAGTGACCCGGGACAATCCCCCTACGAGCAGTACTTC
>TRBV4-1|few|TRBJ1-4|.
CASSQVPGEKLFF
TGCGCCAGCAGCCAAGTCCCGGGTGAAAAACTGTTTTTT
>TRBV4-3|.|TRBJ2-1|TRBD2
CASSQDGGTTYNEQFF
TGCGCCAGCAGCCAAGACGGGGGGACCACCTACAATGAGCAGTTCTTC
>TRBV7-9|.|TRBJ1-6|TRBD1
CASSLSSAGTDSPLHF
TGTGCCAGCAGCTTAAGTTCGGCAGGGACAGACTCACCCCTCCACTTT
>TRBV12-5|.|TRBJ2-5|.
CASGLMTDQETQYF
TGTGCTAGTGGTTTGATGACAGACCAAGAGACCCAGTACTTC
>TRBV27|.|TRBJ2-2|TRBD2
CASSPTSGNWELFF
TGTGCCAGCAGTCCGACTAGCGGTAATTGGGAGCTGTTTTTT
>TRBV29-1|.|TRBJ2-7|TRBD1
CSVRTGDSYEQYF
TGCAGCGTTCGGACAGGGGACTCCTACGAGCAGTACTTC
>TRBV2|.|TRBJ2-1|.
CASSQEQGYNEQFF
TGTGCCAGCAGTCAAGAACAGGGATACAATGAGCAGTTCTTC
>TRBV19|.|TRBJ1-1|TRBD1
CASMWDRGKVTEAFF
TGTGCCAGTATGTGGGACAGGGGCAAGGTCACTGAAGCTTTCTTT
>TRBV19|.|TRBJ1-1|.
CASRQGGTEAFF
TGTGCCAGTAGACAGGGTGGGACTGAAGCTTTCTTT
>TRBV4-1|once|TRBJ2-3|.
CASSHTRGNTDTQYF
TGCGCCAGCAGCCATACCCGGGGAAACACAGATACGCAGTATTTT
>TRBV19|.|TRBJ2-1|TRBD2
CASKDLAGAYNEQFF
TGTGCCAGTAAGGATCTGGCGGGAGCGTACAATGAGCAGTTCTTC
>TRBV7-2|.|TRBJ2-5|.
CAGSFSEYRAQETQYF
TGTGCCGGCAGCTTCTCCGAGTACAGGGCCCAAGAGACCCAGTACTTC
>TRBV19|.|TRBJ1-4|.
CASSTQEKLFF
TGTGCCAGTAGTACTCAGGAAAAACTGTTTTTT
>TRBV23-1|.|TRBJ2-1|TRBD1
CASRHDRGSYNEQFF
TGCGCCAGCAGACACGACAGGGGCTCCTACAATGAGCAGTTCTTC
>TRBV7-2|.|TRBJ2-5|.
CASSFSLSQTQYF
TGTGCCAGCAGCTTTAGTTTGTCCCAGACCCAGTACTTC
>TRBV2|.|TRBJ2-1|TRBD1
CAGALLPGTGPNEQFF
TGTGCCGGAGCCTTACTCCCCGGGACAGGGCCGAATGAGCAGTTCTTC
>TRBV19|.|TRBJ2-3|TRBD2
CASSMTHLAGAFVDTQYF
TGTGCCAGTAGTATGACTCATTTAGCGGGAGCATTTGTAGATACGCAGTATTTT
>TRBV7-9|once|TRBJ2-3|.
CASSLTSSTDTQYF
TGTGCCAGCAGCTTAACTAGCAGCACAGATACGCAGTATTTT
>TRBV5-4|.|TRBJ1-2|.
CASSLVGHNYGYTF
TGTGCCAGCAGCTTGGTAGGACACAACTATGGCTACACCTTC
>TRBV6-1|.|TRBJ1-1|TRBD1
CANGTGGKNTEAFF
TGTGCCAATGGGACAGGGGGTAAAAACACTGAAGCTTTCTTT